The 22 T cell receptor beta chains presented below share a single source sample, sequenced in a study of shared clonotypes between healthy human individuals. Data came from immunoSEQ multiplex PCR; TCRdb stores just in-frame clones and leaves some out. The sample shows more than 2,000,000 clones, around nine tenths of them seen only once. Sequencing used naive CD4+ T cells sorted from blood. Subset meaning: CD45RA+ positively selected. These receptors were collected from a man younger than 30 in good health.

The V call is TRBV7-9, the J call TRBJ1-1; D ambiguous. This CDR3 has 12 amino acids. Germline values: CDR1 SEHNR, CDR2 FQNEAQ (reference sequence). V was pared by 5 bases and J by 5 bases, with 9 bases between. CDR3 protein: CASSRTQTEAFF. CDR3 DNA: TGTGCCAGCAGCCGAACTCAGACTGAAGCTTTCTTT.

The V call is TRBV19, the J call TRBJ2-2; D gene ambiguous. CDR1 is LNHDA and CDR2 is SQIVND in the germline V gene (reference sequence). The ends were cut back, 3 bases at V and 0 bases at J, with 11 bases in the middle. This CDR3 has 16 residues. The CDR3 region has the DNA TGTGCCAGTAGTATCTCCCGCAGATCGAACACCGGGGAGCTGTTTTTT. Translation: CASSISRRSNTGELFF.

The CDR3 nucleotides read TGTGCCAGCAGCACGACAGGGTTGAACTACAATGAGCAGTTCTTC. Protein sequence: CASSTTGLNYNEQFF. The rearrangement uses TRBV7-8 and TRBJ2-1, with 7 positions matching TRBD1. In germline, CDR1 is SGHVS, CDR2 FQNEAQ. This CDR3 is 15 amino acids long. After removal of 5 bases from V and 3 bases from J, the junction contained 7 bases not matched to a gene.

J is TRBJ1-5 and V is TRBV7-2; 7 nucleotides agree with TRBD1. Germline CDR1 is SGHTA and CDR2 is FQGNSA. V shed 2 bases and J 6 bases; nucleotides not matched to a gene: 7. This CDR3 comprises 15 residues. The CDR3 coding sequence is TGTGCCAGCAGCTTATCGCAACAGGGGAGTCAGCCCCAGCATTTT. Its protein product is CASSLSQQGSQPQHF.

The chain has TRBV5-1 and TRBJ2-3, with D tentatively TRBD1 (5 bases). The CDR3 is 15 amino acids. Germline CDR1 is SGHRS and CDR2 is YFSETQ. Deletions cut 0 bases from V and 8 bases from J, with 16 bases between. DNA for the CDR3: TGCGCCAGCAGCTTGGAAGGGGCCATCCCCGGTACGCAGTATTTT. This translates into CASSLEGAIPGTQYF.

V and J are TRBV5-1 and TRBJ2-7; the D call may be TRBD1 or TRBD2 (5 bases each). Germline CDR1 and CDR2: SGHRS and YFSETQ. V dropped 0 bases and J dropped 4 bases, with 14 bases sitting between them. The CDR3 contains 15 residues. In DNA, the CDR3 is TGCGCCAGCAGCTTGGCTTTCGGGACGCAATACGAGCAGTACTTC. It is translated as CASSLAFGTQYEQYF.

The chain uses TRBV19 and TRBJ1-2, with a tentative D call TRBD1 (5 bases). This CDR3 spans 15 amino acids. Germline values: CDR1 LNHDA, CDR2 SQIVND (reference sequence). Trimming took 3 bases from V and 0 from J, leaving 11 bases between them. This chain's CDR3 is CASSMLTDTNYGYTF. The CDR3 DNA is TGTGCCAGTAGTATGTTGACAGACACTAACTATGGCTACACCTTC.

As DNA, the CDR3 is TGTGCCAGCAGCTTAGGTTCAGGGACCACTGAAGCTTTCTTT. Translating it yields CASSLGSGTTEAFF. The J gene is TRBJ1-1, the V gene TRBV7-2; D might be TRBD1 (5 bases). Deletions cut 1 base from V and 4 bases from J, with 10 bases between. Germline-derived CDR1 and CDR2 are SGHTA and FQGNSA. The CDR3 runs to 14 residues.

This clone has only a few counts. The sample carries other DNA sequences with the same CDR3. The rearrangement links TRBV5-1 to TRBJ2-3, with TRBD2 matching over 9 bases. The CDR3 totals 16 residues. The J segment lost 0 bases and the V segment lost 0 bases, leaving 2 bases of the junction unmatched. The germline V gene encodes CDR1 SGHRS and CDR2 YFSETQ. CDR3 sequence reads: CASSLVLAGSTDTQYF. For the CDR3, the DNA is TGCGCCAGCAGCTTGGTTCTAGCGGGGAGCACAGATACGCAGTATTTT.

The rearrangement uses TRBV5-6 and TRBJ2-2; 12 bases are shared with TRBD2. This CDR3 is built from 16 residues. V lost 3 bases to trimming and J lost 7 bases; unmatched junction nucleotides: 7. CDR1 is SGHDT, CDR2 YYEEEE, per germline. The CDR3 loop is CASSSTSGGFHGELFF. As DNA, the CDR3 is TGTGCCAGCAGCTCGACTAGCGGGGGATTTCACGGGGAGCTGTTTTTT.

CDR3: CASSQAGELFF. DNA for the CDR3: TGTGCCAGCAGCCAAGCCGGGGAGCTGTTTTTT. V is TRBV4-2 and J is TRBJ2-2, with D uncertain. The CDR3 sequence is 11 residues long. Trimming removed 1 base from V and 6 bases from J, with 0 bases in between. Germline V CDR1 and CDR2: LGHNA, YNFKEQ.

Comment on this clone: This sample also contains other DNA sequences that code for the same CDR3. The J gene is TRBJ1-2, the V gene TRBV9; D is uncertain. The CDR3 has 14 residues. Deletions cut 0 bases from V and 2 bases from J, with 8 bases between. The germline CDR1 and CDR2 sequences are SGDLS and YYNGEE. CDR3 bases: TGTGCCAGCAGCGTAGCCGGAACAAACTATGGCTACACCTTC. Protein: CASSVAGTNYGYTF.

The chain employs TRBV9 and TRBJ1-2, with a possible D match to TRBD1 (6 bases). Germline V gene sequence: CDR1 SGDLS, CDR2 YYNGEE. CDR3 length: 18 amino acids. V lost 4 bases, J lost 4 bases, and 26 bases lay in between. CDR3: CASSPTSGLGGNVYGYTF. The CDR3 DNA reads TGTGCCAGCAGCCCGACCTCGGGACTCGGGGGCAACGTCTATGGCTACACCTTC.

This clone was detected once. The rearrangement links TRBV14 to TRBJ2-5; D gene uncertain. The germline CDR1 and CDR2 sequences are SGHDN and FVKESK. V shed 1 base and J shed 5 bases, with 11 bases lying between them. The CDR3 extends over 14 amino acids. The CDR3 nucleotides read TGTGCCAGCAGCCAAGTCGCCGGGTGGGAGACCCAGTACTTC. Amino acids: CASSQVAGWETQYF.

The chain carries TRBV7-8 and TRBJ1-5, with no clear D. The CDR3 totals 16 residues. The V end lost 2 bases, the J end lost 2 bases, and 13 bases lay between the germline ends. Germline V lookup: CDR1 SGHVS, CDR2 FQNEAQ. The CDR3 coding sequence is TGTGCCAGCAGCTTATCTGGAGGGTATGGCAATCAGCCCCAGCATTTT. It codes for CASSLSGGYGNQPQHF.

CDR3 in amino acids: CASSLQQTGNTIYF. The CDR3 nucleotides read TGTGCCAGCAGCTTACAACAGACGGGAAACACCATATATTTT. The chain couples TRBV7-9 to TRBJ1-3; D gene ambiguous. V was shortened by 2 bases and J by 4 bases, with 9 bases between the two germline ends. CDR1 and CDR2 from the germline V gene are SEHNR and FQNEAQ (reference sequence). This CDR3 has 14 residues.

CDR3: CSAGQGRVYGYTF. The DNA for the CDR3 is TGCAGCGCCGGACAGGGGAGGGTCTATGGCTACACCTTC. V is TRBV29-1 and J is TRBJ1-2; 9 nucleotides line up with TRBD1. J gave up 4 bases and V 7 bases, and 7 bases lay outside the gene matches. The length of the CDR3 is 13 residues. The germline gives CDR1 SQVTM, CDR2 ANQGSEA.

CDR3: CASSIGVGSAEAFF. The CDR3 region has the DNA TGTGCCAGTAGTATTGGGGTGGGTAGCGCTGAAGCTTTCTTT. The gene calls are TRBV19 and TRBJ1-1; no clear D gene. Germline V gene lookup returns CDR1 LNHDA and CDR2 SQIVND (reference sequence). This CDR3 region has 14 residues. Between the trimmed V and J ends, which lost 3 bases and 6 bases, there was a span of 14 bases.

J is TRBJ2-2 and V is TRBV7-2; 8 bases are shared with TRBD1. Germline CDR1 reads SGHTA; CDR2 reads FQGNSA. This CDR3 spans 16 amino acids. With V trimmed by 5 bases and J by 4 bases, 9 bases remained unmatched. CDR3 loop: CASSRTGTGLTGELFF. The CDR3 DNA reads TGTGCCAGCAGCCGGACCGGGACAGGACTCACCGGGGAGCTGTTTTTT.

The chain uses TRBV28 and TRBJ1-5; D is unclear. Per the germline V gene, CDR1 is MDHEN and CDR2 is SYDVKM. The CDR3 length is 13 residues. The ends were cut back, 7 bases at V and 4 bases at J, with 11 bases in the middle. CDR3 nucleotides: TGTGCCAGCACCCCTGGCCAGAATCAGCCCCAGCATTTT. As protein: CASTPGQNQPQHF.

With respect to this clone: Other DNA sequences in the same sample also yield this CDR3. V and J are TRBV4-1 and TRBJ1-2; no clear D. Trimming shortened V by 3 bases and J by 8 bases, and 7 bases separated the two germline ends. Germline V gene lookup returns CDR1 MGHRA and CDR2 YSYEKL. This CDR3 region has 11 residues. CDR3 DNA sequence: TGCGCCAGCAGCCAGGGAGCCGGCTACACCTTC. Protein product: CASSQGAGYTF.

Concerning this clone itself: Distinct nucleotide sequences in the sample also encode this CDR3. This sequence joins TRBV6-5 and TRBJ2-5; D possibly corresponds to TRBD1 (6 bases). The CDR3 has 15 amino acids. V was clipped by 0 bases and J by 2 bases, with 10 bases between them. Germline V gives CDR1 MNHEY, CDR2 SVGAGI. This chain's CDR3 is CASSYSRDTQETQYF. The DNA for the CDR3 is TGTGCCAGCAGTTACTCGAGGGACACACAAGAGACCCAGTACTTC.